This TCR beta chain was retrieved from a study of response to subunit inactivated influenza vaccine. Study observations and caveats: Authors suggested each seasonal influenza vaccination recruits few new T cells.

This clonotype was counted only a few times. No antigen is known for it. In germline, CDR1 is MDHEN, CDR2 SYDVKM. This CDR3 comprises 16 residues. Trimming stripped 1 base from V and 0 bases from J, with 10 bases between. MiXCR, run by TCRdb on the RT-PCR reads, gives a single entry per CDR3 protein. The sample includes about half a million distinct CDR3 sequences, less than 8% seen only once; the top ten take 10% to 15%. Sequenced material: PBMCs from blood, taken approximately 25 months after vaccination. This receptor was identified in a man aged 45 to 75 who received an inactivated influenza vaccine. The V gene is TRBV28, the J gene TRBJ1-3; no definite D call. CDR3: CASSLFSGNSGNTIYF. In DNA, the CDR3 is TGTGCCAGCAGTTTATTCTCTGGGAACTCTGGAAACACCATATATTTT. Looking up the rest from reference TRBV28 and TRBJ1-3 gives the full variable domain: DVKVTQSSRYLVKRTGEKVFLECVQDMDHENMFWYRQDPGLGLRLIYFSYDVKMKEKGDIPEGYSVSREKKERFSLILESASTNQTSMYLCASSLFSGNSGNTIYFGEGSWLTVV.